This TCR beta chain was sequenced during a study of a mutant IDH1 vaccine in newly diagnosed glioma. Study details: Patients were started on vaccination 4-6 weeks after radiotherapy alone, or with temozolomide cycles.

Method: immunoSEQ multiplex PCR; TCRdb's copy keeps in-frame clones and lacks some. The sample shows some 47,000 clones, about 76% of them seen only once. Trimming stripped 1 base from V and 8 bases from J, with 12 bases between. Looked up from germline, CDR1 is SGHRS and CDR2 is YFSETQ. CDR3 length: 13 residues. Time point specified: week 35, safety follow-up. Each dose of the vaccine consisted of 300 ug of mutant IDH1 20-mer peptide, with topical imiquimod. Patients came in for eight vaccinations, in weeks 1, 3, 5, 7, 11, 15, 19 and 23. In the case of this clone: Its cognate antigen is unknown.

The sequence was collected from a woman in her thirties or forties with glioma. Some clones in this sample may be carry-over from other donors' samples. The chain carries TRBV5-1 and TRBJ1-2, with D unclear. The source material was PBMCs, sampled from a glioma patient whose treatment included an IDH1 peptide vaccine. In DNA, the CDR3 is TGCGCCAGCAGCTTGCCTCTACCAGGCGGCTACACCTTC. Encoded protein: CASSLPLPGGYTF.